This passage covers 15 T cell receptor beta chains from one sample sequenced in a study of OX40 agonist ivuxolimab in advanced cancers. The repertoire was sequenced with immunoSEQ multiplex PCR; TCRdb's copy has only in-frame clones and lacks some. The sample contains tens of thousands of clones, roughly 89% of which appear only once. Here the sequenced sample was CD4+ or CD8+ T cells sorted from blood, taken in a trial of the OX40 agonist ivuxolimab. These TCRs come from an adult with an advanced solid tumor such as melanoma, head and neck, liver or kidney cancer.

The rearrangement uses TRBV10-3 and TRBJ2-7; possibly TRBD1 or TRBD2 for D (7 bases each). The CDR3 spans 16 residues. Trimming stripped 3 bases from V and 5 bases from J, with 20 bases between. Germline V gene data show CDR1 as ENHRY and CDR2 as SYGVKD. The CDR3 region is CAISERGGTAGDEQYV. The DNA of the CDR3 is TGTGCCATCAGTGAAAGGGGGGGGACAGCGGGCGACGAGCAGTACGTC.

This clone was seen only a few times. The chain is built from TRBV6-5 and TRBJ1-2; tentatively, D is TRBD1 (5 bases). The CDR3 runs 12 residues. Germline CDR1 and CDR2: MNHEY and SVGAGI. Trimming removed 6 bases from V and 8 bases from J, with 13 bases in between. The chain's CDR3 is CASRNPGDGYTF. The CDR3 region has the DNA TGTGCCAGCAGGAACCCTGGGGACGGCTACACCTTC.

The gene calls are TRBV4-2 and TRBJ2-3, with TRBD2 identical over 10 bases. The CDR3 totals 16 residues. The J segment lost 6 bases and the V segment lost 1 base, leaving 7 bases of the junction unmatched. Germline assignment: CDR1 LGHNA and CDR2 YNFKEQ. The DNA for the CDR3 is TGTGCCAGCAGCCAAGGTCAAACTAGCGGGGTTGATACGCAGTATTTT. Translating gives CASSQGQTSGVDTQYF.

V is TRBV7-8 and J is TRBJ1-1; the match to TRBD1 covers 9 bases. V lost 2 bases to trimming and J lost 0 bases; unmatched junction nucleotides: 4. The CDR3 extends over 16 amino acids. In germline, CDR1 is SGHVS, CDR2 FQNEAQ. The CDR3: CASSLLGTGMNTEAFF. In DNA, the CDR3 is TGTGCCAGCAGCTTATTGGGGACAGGGATGAACACTGAAGCTTTCTTT.

The rearrangement links TRBV5-4 to TRBJ2-5, with unresolved D. The CDR3 covers 14 residues. V lost 0 bases and J lost 4, with 10 bases in between. The germline V gene has CDR1 SGHNT and CDR2 YYREEE (reference sequence). The CDR3 DNA reads TGTGCCAGCAGCTTGGATCCAGTACTAGAGACCCAGTACTTC. Translation: CASSLDPVLETQYF.

V gene TRBV5-5 combines with J gene TRBJ2-4; D remains ambiguous. This CDR3 is 13 amino acids long. Per the germline V gene, CDR1 is SGHKS and CDR2 is YYEKEE (reference sequence). V was cut by 1 base and J by 6 bases, with 8 bases left in between. DNA of the CDR3: TGTGCCAGCAGCTTGATTCCCTCAAACATTCAGTACTTC. It specifies CASSLIPSNIQYF.

This rearrangement joins TRBV18 to TRBJ1-1, with D maybe TRBD1 (6 bases). This CDR3 has 15 amino acids. The ends were cut back, 4 bases at V and 1 base at J, with 13 bases in the middle. From germline, CDR1 is KGHSH and CDR2 LQKENI. CDR3 nucleotide sequence: TGTGCCAGCTCACAGTCTCGGGGGCGGAACACTGAAGCTTTCTTT. Translation gives CASSQSRGRNTEAFF.

The J gene is TRBJ1-4, the V gene TRBV2; 8 bases are a match to TRBD1. Germline lookup yields CDR1 SNHLY and CDR2 FYNNEI. CDR3 length: 15 amino acids. J lost 2 bases, V lost 4 bases, and 3 bases had no gene match. The CDR3 spells CASSVRGHTNEKLFF. In DNA, the CDR3 is TGTGCCAGCAGTGTCAGGGGGCACACTAATGAAAAACTGTTTTTT.

V and J are TRBV18 and TRBJ2-5; TRBD2 matches at 13 bases. The germline V gene has CDR1 KGHSH and CDR2 LQKENI. J lost 4 bases, V lost 5 bases, and 16 bases had no gene match. The CDR3 has 19 residues. CDR3 nucleotides: TGTGCCAGCTCATCCCGGACTAGCGGGGGTTGGACGGTGATAGAGACCCAGTACTTC. Its translation: CASSSRTSGGWTVIETQYF.

This clone was detected only a few times. This chain connects TRBV5-1 to TRBJ2-5, with a weak D call TRBD2 (5 bases). Germline CDR1 is SGHRS and CDR2 is YFSETQ. The CDR3 length is 12 residues. The germline V and J ends were trimmed by 5 bases and 5 bases, with 10 bases remaining between them. DNA for the CDR3: TGCGCCAGCAGTCCTAGCATGGAGACCCAGTACTTC. Amino acid sequence: CASSPSMETQYF.

This chain uses TRBV4-3 with TRBJ1-5; maybe TRBD1 (6 bases). Germline-derived CDR1 and CDR2 are LGHNA and YSLEER. The CDR3 spans 17 residues. V lost 0 bases to trimming and J lost 0 bases, with 12 bases between them. The CDR3 DNA follows: TGCGCCAGCAGCCAAGATCTTTCGGGGGCTAGCAATCAGCCCCAGCATTTT. It encodes CASSQDLSGASNQPQHF.

The V and J genes are TRBV6-1 and TRBJ1-1, with no clear D. CDR1 and CDR2 (germline): MNHNS, SASEGT. The CDR3 has 13 amino acids. Between the trimmed V and J ends, which lost 2 bases and 5 bases, there was a span of 9 bases. The CDR3, as DNA: TGTGCCAGCAGTGAACAGTGGGGAACTGAAGCTTTCTTT. As protein: CASSEQWGTEAFF.

This rearrangement joins TRBV15 to TRBJ2-3, with D unclear. Germline loops: CDR1 LNHNV, CDR2 YYDKDF (reference sequence). Trimming took off 0 bases at V and 2 bases at J, with 3 bases between the two ends. The CDR3 is made up of 13 amino acids. The CDR3 DNA sequence: TGTGCCACCAGCAGAGATTCCACAGATACGCAGTATTTT. Residues: CATSRDSTDTQYF.

This clone is a singleton in its sample. For the CDR3, the DNA is TGTGCCAGCAGCTTAGATCAGGTCAATGAGCAGTTCTTC. This sequence encodes CASSLDQVNEQFF. The rearrangement uses TRBV11-2 and TRBJ2-1, with unresolved D. The CDR3 has 13 residues. Germline V gene data show CDR1 as SGHAT and CDR2 as FQNNGV. V dropped 0 bases and J dropped 6 bases, with 6 bases sitting between them.

The chain is built from TRBV28 and TRBJ2-7; 9 nucleotides align to TRBD2. The ends lost 4 bases at V and 0 bases at J; junction bases unmatched: 4. The germline gives CDR1 MDHEN, CDR2 SYDVKM. CDR3 length: 15 amino acids. The CDR3 DNA follows: TGTGCCAGCAGTTCTAGCGGGGCGTCCTCCTACGAGCAGTACTTC. This sequence encodes CASSSSGASSYEQYF. Full variable domain (missing parts from reference TRBV28 and TRBJ2-7): DVKVTQSSRYLVKRTGEKVFLECVQDMDHENMFWYRQDPGLGLRLIYFSYDVKMKEKGDIPEGYSVSREKKERFSLILESASTNQTSMYLCASSSSGASSYEQYFGPGTRLTVT.